One and the same sample provided the 18 T cell receptor beta chains below, sequenced in a study of cytomegalovirus exposure and HLA in healthy donors. Primers included in the PCR were 60 Vbeta and 13 Jbeta primers. Generated by immunoSEQ multiplex PCR, the TCRdb table keeps only in-frame clones and is missing some. Recorded for this sample: 100,000 to 150,000 clones. The sequenced sample was PBMCs. Receptor source: a man aged 18 to 30 in good health and CMV-seronegative.

This rearrangement joins TRBV14 to TRBJ1-2, with a possible D match to TRBD1 (5 bases). V lost 4 bases and J 8 bases, leaving 14 bases between the germline ends. The CDR3 has 13 residues. The germline gives CDR1 SGHDN, CDR2 FVKESK. The CDR3 nucleotides are TGTGCCAGCAGCCCCTCCGGGGGTGGAGGCTACACCTTC. This encodes CASSPSGGGGYTF.

V usage is TRBV4-3 and J usage is TRBJ1-5, with 7 bases identical to TRBD1. This CDR3 comprises 15 residues. The ends lost 3 bases at V and 2 bases at J; junction bases unmatched: 4. Germline-derived CDR1 and CDR2 are LGHNA and YSLEER. The chain's CDR3 is CASSQEGAGNQPQHF. The CDR3 coding sequence is TGCGCCAGCAGCCAGGAGGGGGCAGGCAATCAGCCCCAGCATTTT.

This chain joins TRBV5-4 and TRBJ1-1; D is uncertain. The ends were cut back, 3 bases at V and 4 bases at J, with 10 bases in the middle. This CDR3 is 13 amino acids long. CDR1 and CDR2 from the germline V gene are SGHNT and YYREEE (reference sequence). The CDR3 reads CASSWREATEAFF. The CDR3 DNA sequence: TGTGCCAGCAGCTGGAGGGAGGCCACTGAAGCTTTCTTT.

This chain joins TRBV2 and TRBJ2-7, with 8 nucleotides matching TRBD2. There are 16 residues in the CDR3. Germline V CDR1 and CDR2: SNHLY, FYNNEI. V dropped 5 bases and J dropped 3; count of bases not matched to a gene: 12. CDR3 sequence: CASSFAGGTQDYEQYF. The CDR3 DNA reads TGTGCCAGCAGTTTTGCGGGGGGTACCCAAGACTACGAGCAGTACTTC.

This chain connects TRBV29-1 to TRBJ2-5; 7 nucleotides line up with TRBD1. V gave up 1 base and J gave up 4 bases; unmatched junction bases: 3. The V gene's germline CDR1 is SQVTM and CDR2 ANQGSEA. The CDR3 is made up of 13 amino acids. As DNA, the CDR3 is TGCAGCGTTGAAGGACAGGGTGGAGAGACCCAGTACTTC. This codes for CSVEGQGGETQYF.

The gene calls are TRBV2 and TRBJ1-4; 7 bases line up with TRBD1. The junction had 5 bases not matched to a gene; V was cut back by 6 bases and J by 4 bases. Germline assignment: CDR1 SNHLY and CDR2 FYNNEI. This CDR3 contains 14 residues. The CDR3, as DNA: TGTGCCAGCAGATTCGGGGACAGTAATGAAAAACTGTTTTTT. This sequence encodes CASRFGDSNEKLFF.

Points on this clone: Since no conserved phenylalanine or tryptophan closes the CDR3, a read error is the likely cause. CDR3 protein: CASSQDRTSYEQYL. CDR3 bases: TGTGCCAGCAGTCAGGACAGGACCTCCTACGAGCAGTACCTC. The chain joins TRBV6-6 to TRBJ2-7; 7 nucleotides agree with TRBD1. Germline CDR1 is MNHNY and CDR2 is SVGAGI (reference sequence). The CDR3 totals 14 residues. The V gene end was trimmed by 5 bases and the J gene end by 0 bases; junction bases not matched to a gene: 4.

This rearrangement joins TRBV7-7 to TRBJ2-1, with a tentative D call TRBD2 (6 bases). Per germline, CDR1 SSHAT and CDR2 FNYEAQ (reference sequence). Trimming cost V 5 bases and J 0 bases, with 14 bases left between them. CDR3 size: 16 residues. The CDR3 spells CASSRKGTGSYNEQFF. CDR3 bases: TGTGCCAGCAGCCGTAAAGGGACTGGCTCCTACAATGAGCAGTTCTTC.

This chain's CDR3 is CASSPLMTTLGYTF. CDR3 coding DNA: TGTGCCAGCAGCCCCTTGATGACTACCCTTGGCTACACCTTC. J is TRBJ1-2 and V is TRBV5-6, with D uncertain. Germline loops: CDR1 SGHDT, CDR2 YYEEEE. Trimming took off 4 bases at V and 7 bases at J, with 17 bases between the two ends. The CDR3 consists of 14 residues.

The chain carries TRBV7-9 and TRBJ1-1; D remains ambiguous. This CDR3 region has 13 residues. Between the trimmed V and J ends, which lost 6 bases and 3 bases, there was a span of 11 bases. Germline CDR1 and CDR2: SEHNR and FQNEAQ (reference sequence). The CDR3 spells CASRNDGDTEAFF. For the CDR3, the DNA is TGTGCCAGCAGGAATGACGGAGACACTGAAGCTTTCTTT.

CDR3: CASSTTGTGTEQYF. The CDR3 nucleotides read TGTGCCAGTAGTACCACCGGGACAGGGACCGAGCAGTACTTC. This chain joins TRBV19 and TRBJ2-7; TRBD1 matches 9 bases. This CDR3 has 14 amino acids. Germline-derived CDR1 and CDR2 are LNHDA and SQIVND (reference sequence). The V gene end was trimmed by 4 bases and the J gene end by 6 bases; junction bases not matched to a gene: 7.

The CDR3 loop is CASSSAGLAGNNEQFF. In nucleotides, the CDR3 is TGTGCCAGCAGCAGTGCGGGACTAGCGGGTAACAATGAGCAGTTCTTC. The genes are TRBV28 and TRBJ2-1; 12 nucleotides align to TRBD2. Germline CDR1 and CDR2: MDHEN and SYDVKM. The ends lost 6 bases at V and 5 bases at J; junction bases unmatched: 8. This CDR3 is 16 amino acids long.

As concerns this clone: Other DNA sequences in the same sample also yield this CDR3. The chain combines TRBV7-3 with TRBJ2-3; D not certain. The CDR3 contains 13 residues. The V gene's germline CDR1 is SGHTA and CDR2 FQGTGA. The V end was cut by 2 bases, the J end by 1 base, with 4 bases between. CDR3 bases: TGTGCCAGCAGCTTATCTGGCACAGATACGCAGTATTTT. It yields the protein CASSLSGTDTQYF.

Notes on this clone: This CDR3 is also generated by other DNA sequences in the sample. V usage is TRBV6-5 and J usage is TRBJ1-3; D is unresolved. The germline CDR1 and CDR2 sequences are MNHEY and SVGAGI. V gave up 2 bases and J gave up 5 bases, with 7 bases separating them. CDR3 size: 13 residues. The CDR3 bases are TGTGCCAGCAGTTACGATGCTAGAAACACCATATATTTT. Amino acids: CASSYDARNTIYF.

The chain couples TRBV11-1 to TRBJ2-6; D gene unclear. This CDR3 spans 16 amino acids. V shed 2 bases and J shed 1 base, with 9 bases lying between them. Germline V gene lookup returns CDR1 SGHAT and CDR2 FQDESV (reference sequence). The CDR3 nucleotides read TGTGCCAGCAGCTTAAGACTGCTATCTGGGGCCAACGTCCTGACTTTC. This codes for CASSLRLLSGANVLTF.

V gene TRBV5-4 combines with J gene TRBJ1-6, with a tentative D call TRBD1 (5 bases). CDR1 is SGHNT, CDR2 YYREEE, per germline (reference sequence). The CDR3 length is 16 residues. V gave up 4 bases and J gave up 8 bases, with 19 bases separating them. The CDR3 coding sequence is TGTGCCAGCAGCCGGGGACTGGCGTTTGAGGATTCACCCCTCCACTTT. Translating it yields CASSRGLAFEDSPLHF.

CDR3 sequence reads: CASSFVPGSETQYF. The CDR3 DNA sequence: TGTGCCAGCAGCTTTGTGCCGGGTTCGGAGACCCAGTACTTC. V gene TRBV5-4 combines with J gene TRBJ2-5; D is undetermined. Per the germline V gene, CDR1 is SGHNT and CDR2 is YYREEE (reference sequence). The V end was cut by 2 bases, the J end by 5 bases, with 13 bases between. This CDR3 comprises 14 residues.

The CDR3 spells CAWTARPASSYNEQFF. The CDR3 nucleotides are TGTGCCTGGACAGCCCGCCCGGCTAGCTCCTACAATGAGCAGTTCTTC. The chain is built from TRBV30 and TRBJ2-1; D gene uncertain. This CDR3 comprises 16 residues. Trimming stripped 4 bases from V and 0 bases from J, with 16 bases between. Per the germline V gene, CDR1 is GTSNPN and CDR2 is SVGIG (reference sequence).